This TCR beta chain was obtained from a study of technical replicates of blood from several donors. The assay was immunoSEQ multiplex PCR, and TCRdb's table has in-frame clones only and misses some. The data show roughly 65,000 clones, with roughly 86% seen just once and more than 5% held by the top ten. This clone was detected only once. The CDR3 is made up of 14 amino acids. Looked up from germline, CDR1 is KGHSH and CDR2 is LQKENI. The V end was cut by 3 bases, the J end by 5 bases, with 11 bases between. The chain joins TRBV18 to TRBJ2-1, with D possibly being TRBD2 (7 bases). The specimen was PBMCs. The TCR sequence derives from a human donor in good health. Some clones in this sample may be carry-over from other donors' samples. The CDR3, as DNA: TGTGCCAGCTCACCGGGAGGGGGGAACAATGAGCAGTTCTTC. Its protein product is CASSPGGGNNEQFF.